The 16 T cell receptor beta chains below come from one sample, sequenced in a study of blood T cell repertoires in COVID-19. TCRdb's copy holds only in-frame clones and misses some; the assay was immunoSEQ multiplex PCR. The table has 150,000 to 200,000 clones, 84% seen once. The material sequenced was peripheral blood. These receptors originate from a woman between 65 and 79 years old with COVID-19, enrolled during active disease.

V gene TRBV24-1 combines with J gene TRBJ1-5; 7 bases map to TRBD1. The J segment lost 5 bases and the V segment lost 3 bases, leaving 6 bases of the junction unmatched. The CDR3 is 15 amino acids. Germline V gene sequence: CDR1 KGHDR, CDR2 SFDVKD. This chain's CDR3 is CATSDPRTGDQPQHF. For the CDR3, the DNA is TGTGCCACCAGTGATCCGAGGACAGGAGATCAGCCCCAGCATTTT.

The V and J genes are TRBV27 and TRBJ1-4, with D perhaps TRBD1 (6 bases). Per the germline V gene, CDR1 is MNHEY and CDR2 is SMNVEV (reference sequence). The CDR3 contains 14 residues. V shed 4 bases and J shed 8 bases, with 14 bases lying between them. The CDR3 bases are TGTGCCAGCAGTTCCCTCGGACAGAACGAAAAACTGTTTTTT. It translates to CASSSLGQNEKLFF.

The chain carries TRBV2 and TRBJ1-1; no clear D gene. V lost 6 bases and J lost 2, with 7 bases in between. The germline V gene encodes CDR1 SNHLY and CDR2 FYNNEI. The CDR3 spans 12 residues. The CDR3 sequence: CASSAGNTEAFF. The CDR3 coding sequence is TGTGCCAGCAGCGCAGGAAACACTGAAGCTTTCTTT.

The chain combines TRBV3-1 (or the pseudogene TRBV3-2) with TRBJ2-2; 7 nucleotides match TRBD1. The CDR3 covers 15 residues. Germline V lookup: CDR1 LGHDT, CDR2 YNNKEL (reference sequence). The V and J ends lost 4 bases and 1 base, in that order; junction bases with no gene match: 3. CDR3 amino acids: CASSRRQGNTGELFF. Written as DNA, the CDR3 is TGTGCCAGCAGCCGGAGACAGGGGAACACCGGGGAGCTGTTTTTT.

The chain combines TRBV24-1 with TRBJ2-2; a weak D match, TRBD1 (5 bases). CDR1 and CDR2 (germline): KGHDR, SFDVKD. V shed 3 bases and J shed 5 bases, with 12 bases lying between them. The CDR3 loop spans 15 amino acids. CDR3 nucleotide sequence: TGTGCCACCAGTGATCGTGCAGGGTATACCGGGGAGCTGTTTTTT. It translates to CATSDRAGYTGELFF.

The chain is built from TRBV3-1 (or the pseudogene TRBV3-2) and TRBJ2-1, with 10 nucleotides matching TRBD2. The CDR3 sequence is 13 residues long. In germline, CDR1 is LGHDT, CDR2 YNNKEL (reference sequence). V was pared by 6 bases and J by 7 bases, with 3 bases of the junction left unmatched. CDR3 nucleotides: TGTGCCAGCAGGGCTAGCGGGAGTAATGAGCAGTTCTTC. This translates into CASRASGSNEQFF.

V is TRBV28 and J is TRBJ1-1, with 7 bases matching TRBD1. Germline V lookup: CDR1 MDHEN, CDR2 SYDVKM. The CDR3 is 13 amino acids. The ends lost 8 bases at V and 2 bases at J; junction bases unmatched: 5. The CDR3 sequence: CASHRDRNTEAFF. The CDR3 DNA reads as TGTGCCAGCCATCGGGACAGAAACACTGAAGCTTTCTTT.

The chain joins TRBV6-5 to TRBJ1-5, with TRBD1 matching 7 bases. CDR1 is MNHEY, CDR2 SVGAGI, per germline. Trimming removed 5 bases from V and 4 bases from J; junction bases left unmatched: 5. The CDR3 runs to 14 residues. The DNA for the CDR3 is TGTGCCAGCAGTAGGGGACAGCCTAATCAGCCCCAGCATTTT. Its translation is CASSRGQPNQPQHF.

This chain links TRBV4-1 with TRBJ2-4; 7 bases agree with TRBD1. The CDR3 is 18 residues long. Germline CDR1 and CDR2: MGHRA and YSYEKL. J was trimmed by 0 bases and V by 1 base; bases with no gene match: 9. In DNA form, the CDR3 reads TGCGCCAGCAGCCAAGGATTAGGGACAGCAATAGCCAAAAACATTCAGTACTTC. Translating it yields CASSQGLGTAIAKNIQYF.

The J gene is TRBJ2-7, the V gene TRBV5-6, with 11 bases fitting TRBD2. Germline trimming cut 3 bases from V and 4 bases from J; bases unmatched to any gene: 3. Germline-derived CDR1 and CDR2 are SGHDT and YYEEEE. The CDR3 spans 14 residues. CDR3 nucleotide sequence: TGTGCCAGCAGCTCGACTAGCGGGACTTACGAGCAGTACTTC. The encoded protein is CASSSTSGTYEQYF. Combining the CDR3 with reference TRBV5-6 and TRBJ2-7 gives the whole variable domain DAGVTQSPTHLIKTRGQQVTLRCSPKSGHDTVSWYQQALGQGPQFIFQYYEEEERQRGNFPDRFSGHQFPNYSSELNVNALLLGDSALYLCASSSTSGTYEQYFGPGTRLTVT.

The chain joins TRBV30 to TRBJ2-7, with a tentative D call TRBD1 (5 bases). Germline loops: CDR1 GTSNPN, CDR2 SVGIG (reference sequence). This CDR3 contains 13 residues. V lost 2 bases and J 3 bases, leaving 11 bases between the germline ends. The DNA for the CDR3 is TGTGCCTGGAGTCCAATGGGGCTCTACGAGCAGTACTTC. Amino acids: CAWSPMGLYEQYF.

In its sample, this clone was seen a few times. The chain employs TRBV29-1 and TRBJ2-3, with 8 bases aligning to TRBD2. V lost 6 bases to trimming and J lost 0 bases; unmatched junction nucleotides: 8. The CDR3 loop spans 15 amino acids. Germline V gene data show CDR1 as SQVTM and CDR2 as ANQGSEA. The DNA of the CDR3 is TGCAGCGTCTCGGGAGGGCCCTATAGCACAGATACGCAGTATTTT. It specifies CSVSGGPYSTDTQYF.

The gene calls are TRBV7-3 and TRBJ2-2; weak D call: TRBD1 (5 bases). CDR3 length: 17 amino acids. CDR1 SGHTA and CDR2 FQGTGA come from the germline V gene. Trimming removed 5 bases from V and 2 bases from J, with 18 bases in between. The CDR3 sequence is CASSPRTLGLNTGELFF. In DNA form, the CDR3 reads TGTGCCAGCAGCCCAAGGACACTCGGGCTTAACACCGGGGAGCTGTTTTTT.

The CDR3 nucleotides read TGTGCCAGTGGCCTTTCGACCTCCCGGACTGAAGAGACCCAGTACTTC. Amino acid sequence: CASGLSTSRTEETQYF. The rearrangement joins TRBV19 to TRBJ2-5; maybe TRBD2 (5 bases). Germline-derived CDR1 and CDR2 are LNHDA and SQIVND (reference sequence). Trimming cost V 8 bases and J 3 bases, with 22 bases left between them. The length of the CDR3 is 16 residues.

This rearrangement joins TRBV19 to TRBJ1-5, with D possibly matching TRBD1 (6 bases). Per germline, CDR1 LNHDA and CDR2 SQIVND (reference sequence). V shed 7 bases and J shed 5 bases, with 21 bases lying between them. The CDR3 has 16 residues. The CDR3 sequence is CASTDLRRTVDQPQHF. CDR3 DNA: TGTGCCAGTACCGACCTTCGGAGGACAGTTGATCAGCCCCAGCATTTT.

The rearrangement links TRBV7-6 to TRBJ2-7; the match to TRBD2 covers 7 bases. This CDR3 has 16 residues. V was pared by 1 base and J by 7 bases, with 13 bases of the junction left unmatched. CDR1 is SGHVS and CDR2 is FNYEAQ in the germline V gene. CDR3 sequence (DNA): TGTGCCAGCAGCTTAGGTTGGAACGCCGTCGGGAGGGAGCAGTACTTC. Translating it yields CASSLGWNAVGREQYF.